Following are 23 T cell receptor beta chains from one sample sequenced in a study of CXCR3-negative and CXCR3-positive naive CD8 T cells. Study findings and constraints: Naive cells positive for CXCR3 carried more hydrophobic TRB CDR3s than CXCR3-negative ones.

TRB cDNA was prepared as libraries by UMI-labeled 5' RACE. Reprocessing the 5' RACE reads, TCRdb reports a single entry for every CDR3 protein and omits DNA. The listing records approximately 48,000 distinct CDR3 sequences. No antigen is known for these receptors. Input material: naive CXCR3+ CD8+ T cells from blood. Subset given: CD45RO-CCR7+CD27+CD95- naive CD8+ T cells expressing CXCR3 (TNR3+). Receptor source: a human donor in good health. Some clones in this sample may be carry-over from other donors' samples.

The V call is TRBV4-3, the J call TRBJ2-6. The CDR3 runs 16 residues. Germline CDR1 is LGHNA and CDR2 is YSLEER. The CDR3 reads CASSQEIGSGANVLTF.

J is TRBJ1-1 and V is TRBV2. The length of the CDR3 is 14 residues. CDR1 and CDR2 from the germline V gene are SNHLY and FYNNEI. CDR3 amino acids: CASLSTATNTEAFF.

The CDR3 sequence is CASSYGTGPYEQYF. V is TRBV6-5 and J is TRBJ2-7; the D gene TCRdb calls, TRBD1, cannot be checked with no DNA. This CDR3 is 14 amino acids long. Germline V gene sequence: CDR1 MNHEY, CDR2 SVGAGI.

The V call is TRBV12-3 or TRBV12-4, the J call TRBJ2-2; the TCRdb D gene call, TRBD1, has no DNA to confirm it. This CDR3 comprises 16 residues. The CDR3 sequence is CASSPGVPVSLGELFF.

The chain combines TRBV20-1 with TRBJ2-7; TCRdb's D call, TRBD2, is unchecked because there is no DNA. This CDR3 region has 13 residues. Germline CDR1 DFQATT, CDR2 SNEGSKA (reference sequence). CDR3 in amino acids: CSARLAAGYEQYF.

The rearrangement links TRBV20-1 to TRBJ1-5. From germline, CDR1 is DFQATT and CDR2 SNEGSKA (reference sequence). This CDR3 is built from 15 residues. CDR3 loop: CSARDRQASNQPQHF.

The V and J genes are TRBV7-2 and TRBJ2-2; TCRdb returns TRBD2, unconfirmable since there is no DNA. The CDR3 length is 15 residues. The V gene's germline CDR1 is SGHTA and CDR2 FQGNSA. CDR3 sequence: CASSYGLVVTGELFF.

This chain uses TRBV7-3 with TRBJ2-7; with no DNA, the TCRdb D assignment of TRBD2 cannot be verified. The CDR3 is made up of 16 amino acids. Germline CDR1 and CDR2: SGHTA and FQGTGA. CDR3: CASSPMEAGPYYEQYF.

The chain has TRBV7-3 and TRBJ2-6; TCRdb indicates TRBD1, and absent DNA this call remains unverified. Germline V gene data show CDR1 as SGHTA and CDR2 as FQGTGA. This CDR3 region has 23 residues. CDR3 region: CASSLLGLEITGTEISGANVLTF. Drawing the rest from reference TRBV7-3 and TRBJ2-6, the complete variable domain is GAGVSQTPSNKVTEKGKYVELRCDPISGHTALYWYRQSLGQGPEFLIYFQGTGAADDSGLPNDRFFAVRPEGSVSTLKIQRTERGDSAVYLCASSLLGLEITGTEISGANVLTFGAGSRLTVL.

V gene TRBV7-6 combines with J gene TRBJ2-1; lacking DNA, the TRBD1 call made by TCRdb goes unchecked. From germline, CDR1 is SGHVS and CDR2 FNYEAQ. The CDR3 length is 16 residues. This CDR3 reads CASSLDEDRAYNEQFF.

This chain connects TRBV9 to TRBJ1-2; checking the TCRdb D call of TRBD1 is not possible without DNA. The CDR3 sequence is 13 residues long. Germline CDR1 reads SGDLS; CDR2 reads YYNGEE. The CDR3 loop reads CASSAGRQDGYTF.

V is TRBV7-2 and J is TRBJ2-7; TCRdb outputs TRBD1, but without DNA this stays unchecked. Germline CDR1 reads SGHTA; CDR2 reads FQGNSA. CDR3 length: 15 residues. CDR3 region: CASSHSAGGRLEQYF.

V and J are TRBV6-5 and TRBJ1-2; TCRdb's D call of TRBD1 is untestable without DNA. CDR1 is MNHEY, CDR2 SVGAGI, per germline. CDR3 size: 15 residues. The CDR3 here is CASSSYPGTNYGYTF.

The chain joins TRBV7-9 to TRBJ1-6; the D call from TCRdb, TRBD1, cannot be confirmed without DNA. Per germline, CDR1 SEHNR and CDR2 FQNEAQ (reference sequence). The CDR3 loop spans 14 amino acids. CDR3 sequence: CASGDREYNSPLHF. The entire variable domain, with the rest obtained from reference TRBV7-9 and TRBJ1-6, is as follows: DTGVSQNPRHKITKRGQNVTFRCDPISEHNRLYWYRQTLGQGPEFLTYFQNEAQLEKSRLLSDRFSAERPKGSFSTLEIQRTEQGDSAMYLCASGDREYNSPLHFGNGTRLTVT.

The chain couples TRBV27 to TRBJ2-7; as DNA is missing, the TRBD1 call by TCRdb cannot be tested. Germline CDR1 is MNHEY and CDR2 is SMNVEV (reference sequence). The CDR3 sequence is 13 residues long. The CDR3 sequence is CASSLRGYYEQYF.

The genes are TRBV6-5 and TRBJ1-1; lacking DNA, the TRBD1 call made by TCRdb goes unchecked. The CDR3 spans 12 residues. Per germline, CDR1 MNHEY and CDR2 SVGAGI. This CDR3 reads CASSYGTGRAFF.

This chain connects TRBV28 to TRBJ2-7. This CDR3 contains 13 residues. In germline, CDR1 is MDHEN, CDR2 SYDVKM. The CDR3 sequence is CASKGRGSYEQYF.

The genes are TRBV28 and TRBJ2-7; TCRdb designates TRBD1, a call that cannot be tested without DNA. Germline values: CDR1 MDHEN, CDR2 SYDVKM. This CDR3 comprises 15 residues. The CDR3 region is CASSPPTRVTYEQYF.

This chain joins TRBV4-3 and TRBJ2-1. This CDR3 is built from 15 residues. Germline V CDR1 and CDR2: LGHNA, YSLEER. The CDR3 sequence is CASSQDAGKENEQFF.

The gene calls are TRBV4-3 and TRBJ2-3; absent DNA, TCRdb's TRBD1 call cannot be checked. Germline-derived CDR1 and CDR2 are LGHNA and YSLEER. The CDR3 is made up of 14 amino acids. CDR3 residues: CASSQDRQGGAQYF.

CDR3 region: CSARDLSGDPYEQYF. The genes are TRBV20-1 and TRBJ2-7; TCRdb calls TRBD1, which cannot be checked without DNA. The CDR3 runs to 15 residues. Per germline, CDR1 DFQATT and CDR2 SNEGSKA (reference sequence).

This chain uses TRBV21-1 with TRBJ2-1; the TCRdb call, TRBD2, lacks DNA for checking. TRBV21-1 represents a pseudogene. This CDR3 region has 14 residues. CDR3 amino acids: CASSKGGPRNEQFF.

This chain joins TRBV7-9 and TRBJ2-7; TCRdb returns TRBD1, unconfirmable since there is no DNA. The CDR3 has 15 residues. Per germline, CDR1 SEHNR and CDR2 FQNEAQ (reference sequence). CDR3 in amino acids: CASSFGQGAMVEQYF.